The 17 T cell receptor beta chains reported below all come from one sample, sequenced in a study of shared clonotypes between healthy human individuals (dated by TCRdb to about 2020). The method was the immunoSEQ multiplex PCR assay. TCRdb carries this immuneACCESS record with in-frame sequences only. Its versions omit some clonotypes, under half of them owing to an unresolved V gene in the studies checked, with the rest unexplained. Present in this sample are some 2,400,000 clones, around 95% of which were seen just once. Around 0.13% of the sample is taken by the ten largest. The sequencing input was naive CD4+ T cells sorted from blood. Read against the paper, the sample's cell subset or site label means: CD45RA+ positively selected. These TCRs come from a man aged 18-30 years in good health.

The rearrangement joins TRBV2 to TRBJ2-2; D not certain. Germline V gives CDR1 SNHLY, CDR2 FYNNEI. V shed 9 bases and J shed 6 bases, with 20 bases lying between them. The CDR3 contains 15 residues. CDR3 DNA: TGTGCCAGTTTAGATAGACTCACCTCTTCCGGGGAGCTGTTTTTT. Residues: CASLDRLTSSGELFF.

This chain uses TRBV10-3 with TRBJ1-6, with 8 bases that match TRBD1. Germline CDR1 ENHRY, CDR2 SYGVKD. The CDR3 consists of 14 residues. The V segment lost 9 bases and the J segment 9 bases; nucleotides outside the gene matches: 10. CDR3 DNA: TGTGCCATGCAAGAGGACAGGGTTGGTTCACCCCTCCACTTT. Its protein product is CAMQEDRVGSPLHF.

CDR3 loop: CASSLGLAGGSDTQYF. In DNA form, the CDR3 reads TGTGCCAGCAGCTTGGGACTAGCGGGGGGCTCAGATACGCAGTATTTT. This sequence joins TRBV5-8 and TRBJ2-3; 13 bases fit TRBD2. With 0 bases clipped from V and 4 bases from J, the junction kept 2 bases outside the gene matches. Per the germline V gene, CDR1 is SGHTS and CDR2 is YDEGEE. This CDR3 has 16 residues.

This rearrangement joins TRBV19 to TRBJ2-7, with a tentative D call TRBD1 (6 bases). V was cut by 6 bases and J by 5 bases, with 17 bases left in between. CDR1 is LNHDA and CDR2 is SQIVND in the germline V gene (reference sequence). CDR3 length: 14 amino acids. The CDR3 sequence: CASRTLTGPDEQYF. CDR3 DNA: TGTGCCAGTAGGACCCTCACAGGGCCCGACGAGCAGTACTTC.

The chain joins TRBV5-8 to TRBJ1-3; 9 positions match TRBD1. J was trimmed by 3 bases and V by 2 bases; bases with no gene match: 3. The CDR3 runs 15 residues. Per the germline V gene, CDR1 is SGHTS and CDR2 is YDEGEE. The CDR3 protein is CASSFQDRGGNTIYF. The CDR3 nucleotides are TGTGCCAGCAGCTTTCAGGACAGGGGTGGAAACACCATATATTTT.

This clone was seen only once. This chain links TRBV2 with TRBJ2-1; 12 bases line up with TRBD2. The CDR3 has 14 residues. CDR1 is SNHLY and CDR2 is FYNNEI in the germline V gene. The J segment lost 9 bases and the V segment lost 4 bases, leaving 4 bases of the junction unmatched. The CDR3 region has the DNA TGTGCCAGCAGTGGACTAGCGGGAGAGAGTGAGCAGTTCTTC. This encodes CASSGLAGESEQFF.

This rearrangement joins TRBV30 to TRBJ2-1; TRBD2 matches at 14 bases. The CDR3 contains 13 residues. Germline CDR1 is GTSNPN and CDR2 is SVGIG (reference sequence). CDR3 sequence: CGQTSGRANEQFF. CDR3 DNA: TGTGGCCAGACTAGCGGGAGGGCCAATGAGCAGTTCTTC. Based on the CDR3 plus reference TRBV30 and TRBJ2-1, the full variable domain is SQTIHQWPATLVQPVGSPLSLECTVEGTSNPNLYWYRQAAGRGLQLLFYSVGIGQISSEVPQNLSASRPQDRQFILSSKKLLLSDSGFYLCGQTSGRANEQFFGPGTRLTVL.

The CDR3 region has the DNA TGCAGCGTTGTTGACAGCACTGAAGCTTTCTTT. Protein product: CSVVDSTEAFF. J is TRBJ1-1 and V is TRBV29-1; tentative D call: TRBD1 (5 bases). The CDR3 runs 11 residues. Germline assignment: CDR1 SQVTM and CDR2 ANQGSEA. V dropped 4 bases and J dropped 4 bases, with 7 bases sitting between them.

This sequence joins TRBV30 and TRBJ1-4; D is uncertain. Between the trimmed V and J ends, which lost 3 bases and 8 bases, there was a span of 19 bases. This CDR3 is 15 amino acids long. CDR1 and CDR2 (germline): GTSNPN, SVGIG (reference sequence). CDR3 sequence (DNA): TGTGCCTGGAGGGACCGACTGTCGAAGGCCGAAAAACTGTTTTTT. This translates into CAWRDRLSKAEKLFF.

The chain is built from TRBV11-2 and TRBJ2-2, with D perhaps TRBD2 (6 bases). Trimming removed 2 bases from V and 5 bases from J, with 15 bases in between. CDR3 length equals 16 residues. Per germline, CDR1 SGHAT and CDR2 FQNNGV. The CDR3 nucleotides read TGTGCCAGCAGCTTAAGGACAAGGGCGGGGACCGGGGAGCTGTTTTTT. This encodes CASSLRTRAGTGELFF.

The J gene is TRBJ2-6, the V gene TRBV5-1; the D gene is possibly TRBD1 (5 bases). Germline values: CDR1 SGHRS, CDR2 YFSETQ. Trimming left V 0 bases short and J 0 bases short, with 7 bases between. This CDR3 contains 16 residues. As DNA, the CDR3 is TGCGCCAGCAGCTTGGAGGGGCTCTCTGGGGCCAACGTCCTGACTTTC. As protein: CASSLEGLSGANVLTF.

As to this clone: Other DNA variants within this sample encode the same CDR3. The chain links TRBV5-1 to TRBJ1-3; D unclear. The germline gives CDR1 SGHRS, CDR2 YFSETQ. V was shortened by 0 bases and J by 0 bases, with 10 bases between the two germline ends. This CDR3 spans 16 amino acids. CDR3: CASSLGPTGSGNTIYF. The DNA of the CDR3 is TGCGCCAGCAGCTTGGGGCCCACCGGCTCTGGAAACACCATATATTTT.

This chain uses TRBV5-1 with TRBJ1-1; 7 bases line up with TRBD1. V shed 0 bases, J shed 2 bases, and the junction held 13 bases outside the gene matches. The CDR3 length is 18 residues. Germline lookup yields CDR1 SGHRS and CDR2 YFSETQ. CDR3: CASSLVPRGTGVNTEAFF. In DNA, the CDR3 is TGCGCCAGCAGCTTGGTCCCCAGGGGGACGGGGGTTAACACTGAAGCTTTCTTT.

This clone turned up a few times. Other DNA sequences within the sample encode an identical CDR3. The CDR3 is CASSPENYGYTF. The CDR3 coding sequence is TGTGCCAGCTCACCAGAGAACTATGGCTACACCTTC. This chain uses TRBV18 with TRBJ1-2; D uncertain. The CDR3 covers 12 residues. CDR1 is KGHSH, CDR2 LQKENI, per germline. Trimming took 2 bases from V and 2 from J, leaving 3 bases between them.

The rearrangement uses TRBV27 and TRBJ1-5, with D possibly matching TRBD1 (5 bases). The ends were cut back, 2 bases at V and 4 bases at J, with 12 bases in the middle. This CDR3 spans 15 amino acids. The germline V gene encodes CDR1 MNHEY and CDR2 SMNVEV (reference sequence). The CDR3 sequence is CASSLRAPGNQPQHF. In DNA, the CDR3 is TGTGCCAGCAGTTTAAGAGCCCCAGGGAATCAGCCCCAGCATTTT.

The chain couples TRBV11-3 to TRBJ2-2, with D possibly matching TRBD2 (5 bases). Trimming left V 3 bases short and J 0 bases short, with 14 bases between. The germline CDR1 and CDR2 sequences are SGHNT and YENEEA. The CDR3 has 17 residues. The CDR3 protein is CASSFGSGIANTGELFF. The CDR3 DNA sequence: TGTGCCAGCAGCTTCGGATCGGGAATCGCGAACACCGGGGAGCTGTTTTTT.

The rearrangement links TRBV2 to TRBJ1-4; D is possibly TRBD1 (5 bases). Deletions cut 6 bases from V and 5 bases from J, with 13 bases between. Looked up from germline, CDR1 is SNHLY and CDR2 is FYNNEI. The CDR3 contains 14 residues. CDR3 region: CASRTRQQNEKLFF. CDR3 sequence (DNA): TGTGCCAGCAGAACTCGACAGCAGAATGAAAAACTGTTTTTT.